One sample yielded the 19 T cell receptor beta chains listed below, sequenced in a study of identifying expanded T cells in peripheral blood. Profiling relied on immunoSEQ multiplex PCR, and the TCRdb table lists in-frame clones only, not all of them. This repertoire shows approximately 90,000 clones, 70% to 90% found once; its top ten account for roughly 4.1%. Sequences were obtained from blood. These receptors were taken from a person aged 18-69 years in good health.

The V gene is TRBV4-1, the J gene TRBJ2-5; 9 nucleotides match TRBD1. The CDR3 sequence is 15 residues long. The junction had 4 bases not matched to a gene; V was cut back by 1 base and J by 4 bases. CDR1 is MGHRA and CDR2 is YSYEKL in the germline V gene. The CDR3 reads CASSQAGTGSETQYF. CDR3 DNA sequence: TGCGCCAGCAGCCAAGCCGGGACAGGGTCAGAGACCCAGTACTTC.

The chain employs TRBV7-6 and TRBJ1-1, with D possibly TRBD1 on 5 matching bases. The CDR3 is 13 amino acids. The V and J ends lost 4 bases and 3 bases respectively, with 9 bases between them. The V gene's germline CDR1 is SGHVS and CDR2 FNYEAQ. The CDR3 DNA reads as TGTGCCAGCAGCTCCAGGGATTACACTGAAGCTTTCTTT. Translated: CASSSRDYTEAFF.

This chain links TRBV5-1 with TRBJ1-5; 9 positions match TRBD1. This CDR3 is 16 amino acids long. The germline CDR1 and CDR2 sequences are SGHRS and YFSETQ. The V and J ends lost 4 bases and 5 bases, in that order; junction bases with no gene match: 10. CDR3 loop: CASSPGGTGYDQPQHF. The CDR3 DNA reads as TGCGCCAGCAGCCCGGGGGGGACAGGGTACGATCAGCCCCAGCATTTT. Full variable domain (missing parts from reference TRBV5-1 and TRBJ1-5): KAGVTQTPRYLIKTRGQQVTLSCSPISGHRSVSWYQQTPGQGLQFLFEYFSETQRNKGNFPGRFSGRQFSNSRSEMNVSTLELGDSALYLCASSPGGTGYDQPQHFGDGTRLSIL.

The CDR3 sequence is CASSWRGGEAKNIQYF. CDR3 DNA: TGTGCCAGCAGCTGGAGGGGGGGCGAAGCCAAAAACATTCAGTACTTC. This rearrangement joins TRBV11-2 to TRBJ2-4; a weak D match, TRBD2 (7 bases). The CDR3 spans 16 residues. V was pared by 4 bases and J by 0 bases, with 13 bases between. Per the germline V gene, CDR1 is SGHAT and CDR2 is FQNNGV.

This rearrangement joins TRBV30 to TRBJ1-5; D is perhaps TRBD1 (6 bases). The ends were cut back, 2 bases at V and 4 bases at J, with 15 bases in the middle. The CDR3 length is 15 residues. Looked up from germline, CDR1 is GTSNPN and CDR2 is SVGIG (reference sequence). CDR3 in DNA: TGTGCCTGGAGTCTGAGGGGGGACTTGAATCAGCCCCAGCATTTT. It specifies CAWSLRGDLNQPQHF.

The chain is built from TRBV2 and TRBJ1-2, with 11 bases lining up with TRBD1. V was pared by 5 bases and J by 3 bases, with 8 bases of the junction left unmatched. CDR1 SNHLY and CDR2 FYNNEI come from the germline V gene. The CDR3 extends over 16 amino acids. Here the CDR3 DNA reads TGTGCCAGCAGTTCTTCTAGGACAGGGGGCGACTATGGCTACACCTTC. Amino acid sequence: CASSSSRTGGDYGYTF.

This rearrangement joins TRBV27 to TRBJ1-2; D remains unclear. V lost 5 bases and J 7 bases, leaving 14 bases between the germline ends. This CDR3 is built from 13 residues. Germline V gene sequence: CDR1 MNHEY, CDR2 SMNVEV (reference sequence). CDR3 loop: CASSPTRTVGYTF. The CDR3 DNA reads TGTGCCAGCAGTCCCACCAGGACGGTTGGCTACACCTTC.

CDR3 sequence reads: CASSLGIGTGSKNIQYF. CDR3 nucleotide sequence: TGCGCCAGCAGCTTGGGCATCGGGACAGGCTCCAAAAACATTCAGTACTTC. The V and J genes are TRBV5-1 and TRBJ2-4, with TRBD1 identical over 8 bases. The CDR3 covers 17 residues. CDR1 and CDR2 (germline): SGHRS, YFSETQ. V was pared by 0 bases and J by 2 bases, with 7 bases of the junction left unmatched.

This chain uses TRBV6-6 with TRBJ1-2; a weak D match, TRBD1 (5 bases). With 6 bases removed from V and 8 bases from J, the gap between germline ends came to 19 bases. The germline V gene encodes CDR1 MNHNY and CDR2 SVGAGI (reference sequence). CDR3 size: 14 residues. CDR3 in amino acids: CASRRDVSMGGYTF. The CDR3 DNA reads TGTGCCAGCAGACGGGACGTTTCTATGGGGGGCTACACCTTC.

This chain uses TRBV11-2 with TRBJ2-3; D is unresolved. Germline-derived CDR1 and CDR2 are SGHAT and FQNNGV. V was trimmed by 3 bases and J by 6 bases, leaving 13 bases between them. This CDR3 is built from 14 residues. CDR3 sequence (DNA): TGTGCCAGCAGCTTGGGAACCCCCGGGGATACGCAGTATTTT. Translation: CASSLGTPGDTQYF.

V is TRBV7-2 and J is TRBJ2-3; 13 nucleotides align to TRBD2. Germline trimming cut 5 bases from V and 6 bases from J; bases unmatched to any gene: 8. The germline V gene has CDR1 SGHTA and CDR2 FQGNSA. The CDR3 spans 16 residues. This CDR3 is CASSPTGLAGWDTQYF. Here the CDR3 DNA reads TGTGCCAGCAGCCCAACGGGACTAGCGGGGTGGGATACGCAGTATTTT. The variable domain in full, completed from reference TRBV7-2 and TRBJ2-3, reads GAGVSQSPSNKVTEKGKDVELRCDPISGHTALYWYRQSLGQGLEFLIYFQGNSAPDKSGLPSDRFSAERTGGSVSTLTIQRTQQEDSAVYLCASSPTGLAGWDTQYFGPGTRLTVL.

V is TRBV6-5 and J is TRBJ2-2; weak D call: TRBD2 (6 bases). Germline lookup yields CDR1 MNHEY and CDR2 SVGAGI. There are 15 residues in the CDR3. V lost 7 bases, J lost 3 bases, and 15 bases lay in between. The CDR3 protein is CASTPARGYTGELFF. The CDR3 DNA reads TGTGCCAGCACTCCCGCGCGGGGCTACACCGGGGAGCTGTTTTTT.

The chain uses TRBV7-9 and TRBJ2-7, with TRBD1 matching over 11 bases. Unmatched junction bases numbered 4, after V lost 4 bases and J lost 2 bases. The CDR3 is made up of 15 amino acids. Germline loops: CDR1 SEHNR, CDR2 FQNEAQ (reference sequence). CDR3 sequence: CASSSPGQGAYEQYF. DNA of the CDR3: TGTGCCAGCAGCTCACCGGGACAGGGGGCCTACGAGCAGTACTTC.

For the CDR3, the DNA is TGCGCCAGCAGCGGGGGACAGGGGGATGGCTACACCTTC. Translating it yields CASSGGQGDGYTF. This sequence joins TRBV4-1 and TRBJ1-2; 11 bases are a match to TRBD1. V lost 5 bases, J lost 6 bases, and 2 bases stayed unmatched. CDR1 is MGHRA and CDR2 is YSYEKL in the germline V gene. This CDR3 is built from 13 residues.

This clone occurred a few times. Other DNA variants within this sample encode the same CDR3. CDR3 coding DNA: TGTGCCAGCAGCCCCGGACAGGGTGGCTATGGCTACACCTTC. Residues: CASSPGQGGYGYTF. The chain recombines TRBV7-9 with TRBJ1-2, with 8 bases identical to TRBD1. CDR1 and CDR2 (germline): SEHNR, FQNEAQ (reference sequence). This CDR3 has 14 amino acids. Trimming removed 5 bases from V and 4 bases from J; junction bases left unmatched: 6.

The chain links TRBV5-6 to TRBJ2-7; 8 bases map to TRBD1. The CDR3 has 14 residues. CDR1 is SGHDT and CDR2 is YYEEEE in the germline V gene. The V and J ends lost 7 bases and 0 bases, in that order; junction bases with no gene match: 6. This chain's CDR3 is CASANRGSSYEQYF. The CDR3 bases are TGTGCCAGCGCGAACAGGGGGAGCTCCTACGAGCAGTACTTC.

The chain links TRBV7-9 to TRBJ2-3; 7 bases line up with TRBD2. Germline V gene lookup returns CDR1 SEHNR and CDR2 FQNEAQ (reference sequence). The CDR3 runs to 16 residues. The V segment lost 5 bases and the J segment 6 bases; nucleotides outside the gene matches: 14. CDR3 loop: CASSPRLAPPSDTQYF. In nucleotides, the CDR3 is TGTGCCAGCAGCCCGAGACTAGCCCCGCCATCGGATACGCAGTATTTT.

Concerning this clone itself: An end of the junction differs from the germline gene, which may be a read error. The gene calls are TRBV27 and TRBJ2-7; D ambiguous. The CDR3 consists of 14 residues. In germline, CDR1 is MNHEY, CDR2 SMNVEV (reference sequence). This CDR3 reads CASSQAPSSYKQYF. DNA for the CDR3: TGTGCCAGCAGCCAGGCTCCCAGCTCCTACAAGCAGTACTTC.

This chain uses TRBV4-3 with TRBJ2-7; D is unresolved. The CDR3 totals 14 residues. Deletions cut 0 bases from V and 3 bases from J, with 9 bases between. CDR1 LGHNA and CDR2 YSLEER come from the germline V gene. For the CDR3, the DNA is TGCGCCAGCAGCCAAGACCCCGGAAACTACGAGCAGTACTTC. Translation gives CASSQDPGNYEQYF.